Included here is one T cell receptor (beta chain) sequence, with context. This specimen belongs to a study of blood T cell repertoires in COVID-19. Some clones are missing from TCRdb's copy, which holds only in-frame ones; the method was immunoSEQ multiplex PCR. Here the sample spans 380,000 or so clones, about 90% being singletons. CDR3 length: 15 residues. Germline V gene sequence: CDR1 SGHNT, CDR2 YENEEA. Unmatched junction bases numbered 3, after V lost 3 bases and J lost 1 base. This TCR derives from a middle-aged man with acute or convalescent COVID-19. Material: peripheral blood. The chain recombines TRBV11-3 with TRBJ2-3, with 8 bases that match TRBD2. CDR3 sequence reads: CASSFGGARTDTQYF. The CDR3 DNA follows: TGTGCCAGCAGCTTCGGGGGGGCGCGCACAGATACGCAGTATTTT.